This T cell receptor beta chain derives from a study of T cells in Graves' hyperthyroidism and ophthalmopathy. Findings and caveats of the study: Most clonotypes that expanded in the thyroid above 0.001 also showed up in blood.

The table lists this clonotype with many counts. As yet, its antigen is unknown. The source material, RNA transcripts, was used to amplify TCR beta CDR3 regions. Primed by the HTBI set, a first-round RT-PCR was run on the TCR CDR3. A single record per CDR3 protein comes from TCRdb applying MiXCR to the multiplex PCR reads. The table has under 700,000 distinct CDR3 sequences, 40% to 55% seen once. This CDR3 has 14 residues. CDR1 and CDR2 from the germline V gene are MNHEY and SVGAGI. V gave up 2 bases and J gave up 2 bases, with 10 bases separating them. The source material was peripheral blood or thyroid tissue (not recorded which). The chain joins TRBV6-5 to TRBJ2-7; tentatively, D is TRBD1 (6 bases). The receptor comes from a woman aged 18-29 years with Graves' hyperthyroidism. CDR3 bases: TGTGCCAGCAGTTACGACAGGAGAACCTACGAGCAGTACTTC. Amino acid sequence: CASSYDRRTYEQYF.